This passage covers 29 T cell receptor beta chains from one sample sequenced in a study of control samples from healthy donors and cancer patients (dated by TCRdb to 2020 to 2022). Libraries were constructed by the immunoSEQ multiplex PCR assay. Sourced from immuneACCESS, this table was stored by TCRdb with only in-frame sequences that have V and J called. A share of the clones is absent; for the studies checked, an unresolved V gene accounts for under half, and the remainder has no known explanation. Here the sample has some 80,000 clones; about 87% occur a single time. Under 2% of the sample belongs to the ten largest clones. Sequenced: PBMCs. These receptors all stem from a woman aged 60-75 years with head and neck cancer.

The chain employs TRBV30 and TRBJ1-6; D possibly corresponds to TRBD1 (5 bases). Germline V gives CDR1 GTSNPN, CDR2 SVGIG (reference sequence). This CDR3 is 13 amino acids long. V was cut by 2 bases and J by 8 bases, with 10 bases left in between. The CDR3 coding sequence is TGTGCCTGGAGTAGCAGGGAATATTCACCCCTCCACTTT. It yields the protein CAWSSREYSPLHF.

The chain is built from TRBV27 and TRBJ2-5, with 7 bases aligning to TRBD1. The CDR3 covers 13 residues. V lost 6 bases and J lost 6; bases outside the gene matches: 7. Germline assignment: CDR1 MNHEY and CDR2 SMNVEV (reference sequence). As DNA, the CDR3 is TGTGCCAGCAGCTCTAGCAGGGGGAAGACCCAGTACTTC. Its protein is CASSSSRGKTQYF.

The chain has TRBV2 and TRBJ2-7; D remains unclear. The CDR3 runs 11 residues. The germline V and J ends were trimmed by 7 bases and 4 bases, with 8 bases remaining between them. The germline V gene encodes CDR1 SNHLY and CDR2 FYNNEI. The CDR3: CASTQQYEQYF. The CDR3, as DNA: TGTGCCAGCACCCAACAGTACGAGCAGTACTTC.

Here the CDR3 reads CASSPDGNYGYTF. DNA of the CDR3: TGTGCCAGCTCCCCGGACGGAAACTATGGCTACACCTTC. The genes are TRBV18 and TRBJ1-2; D unresolved. V was shortened by 6 bases and J by 2 bases, with 10 bases between the two germline ends. Germline-derived CDR1 and CDR2 are KGHSH and LQKENI. The CDR3 is 13 residues long.

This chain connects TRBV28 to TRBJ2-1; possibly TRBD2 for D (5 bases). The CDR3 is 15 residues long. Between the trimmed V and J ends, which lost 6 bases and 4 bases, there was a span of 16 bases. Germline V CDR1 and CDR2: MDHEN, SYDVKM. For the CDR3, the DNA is TGTGCCAGCAGCCAAACTAGACGTTTATACAATGAGCAGTTCTTC. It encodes CASSQTRRLYNEQFF.

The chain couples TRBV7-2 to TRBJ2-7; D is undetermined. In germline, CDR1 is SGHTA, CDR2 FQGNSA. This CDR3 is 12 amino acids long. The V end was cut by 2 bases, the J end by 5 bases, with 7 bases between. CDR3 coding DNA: TGTGCCAGCAGCTTAAACTCTAACGAGCAGTACTTC. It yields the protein CASSLNSNEQYF.

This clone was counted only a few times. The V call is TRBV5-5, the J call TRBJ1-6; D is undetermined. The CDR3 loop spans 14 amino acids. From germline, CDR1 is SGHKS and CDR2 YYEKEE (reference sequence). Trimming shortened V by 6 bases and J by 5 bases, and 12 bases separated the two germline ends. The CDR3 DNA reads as TGTGCCAGCACCTCCCGGGGAGATAATTCACCCCTCCACTTT. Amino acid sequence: CASTSRGDNSPLHF.

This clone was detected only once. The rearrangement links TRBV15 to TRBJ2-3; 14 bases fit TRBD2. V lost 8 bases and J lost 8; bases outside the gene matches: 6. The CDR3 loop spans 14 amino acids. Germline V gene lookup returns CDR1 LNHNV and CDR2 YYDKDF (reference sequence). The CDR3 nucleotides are TGTGCCACCTCGGGACTAGCGGGAGCGGGTACGCAGTATTTT. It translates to CATSGLAGAGTQYF.

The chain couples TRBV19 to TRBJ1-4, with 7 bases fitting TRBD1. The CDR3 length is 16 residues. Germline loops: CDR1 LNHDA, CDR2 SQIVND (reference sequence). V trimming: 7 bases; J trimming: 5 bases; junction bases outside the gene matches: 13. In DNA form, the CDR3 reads TGTGCCAGTACGGGCAGGGGGGTTCCGGGGAATGAAAAACTGTTTTTT. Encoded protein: CASTGRGVPGNEKLFF. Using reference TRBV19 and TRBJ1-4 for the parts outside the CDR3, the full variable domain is DGGITQSPKYLFRKEGQNVTLSCEQNLNHDAMYWYRQDPGQGLRLIYYSQIVNDFQKGDIAEGYSVSREKKESFPLTVTSAQKNPTAFYLCASTGRGVPGNEKLFFGSGTQLSVL.

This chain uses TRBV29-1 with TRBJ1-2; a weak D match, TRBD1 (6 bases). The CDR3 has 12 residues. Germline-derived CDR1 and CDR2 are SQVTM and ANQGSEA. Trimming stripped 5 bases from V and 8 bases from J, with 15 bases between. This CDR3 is CSVTQGGDGYTF. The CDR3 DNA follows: TGCAGCGTTACACAGGGTGGGGACGGCTACACCTTC.

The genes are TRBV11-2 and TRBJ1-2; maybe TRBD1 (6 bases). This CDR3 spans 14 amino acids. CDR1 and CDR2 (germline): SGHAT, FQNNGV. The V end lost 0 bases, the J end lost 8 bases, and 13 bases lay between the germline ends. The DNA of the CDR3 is TGTGCCAGCAGCTTAGAAAGGGGGGTGGGAGGCTACACCTTC. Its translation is CASSLERGVGGYTF.

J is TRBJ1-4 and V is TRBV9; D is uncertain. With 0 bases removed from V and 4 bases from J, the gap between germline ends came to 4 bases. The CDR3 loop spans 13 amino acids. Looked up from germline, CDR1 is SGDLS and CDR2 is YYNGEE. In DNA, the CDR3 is TGTGCCAGCAGCGTAGATGGTAATGAAAAACTGTTTTTT. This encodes CASSVDGNEKLFF.

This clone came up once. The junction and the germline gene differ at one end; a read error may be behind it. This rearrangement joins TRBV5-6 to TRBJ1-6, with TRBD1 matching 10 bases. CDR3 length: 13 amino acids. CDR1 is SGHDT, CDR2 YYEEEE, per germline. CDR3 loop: CASSPYGRDRGFF. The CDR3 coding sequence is TGTGCCAGCAGCCCCTATGGCCGGGACAGGGGATTCTTT.

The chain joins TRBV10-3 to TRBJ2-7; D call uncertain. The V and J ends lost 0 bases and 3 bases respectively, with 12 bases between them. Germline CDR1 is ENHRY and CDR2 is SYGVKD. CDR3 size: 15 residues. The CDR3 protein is CAISESSGNFYEQYF. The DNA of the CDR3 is TGTGCCATCAGTGAGTCGTCAGGAAACTTCTACGAGCAGTACTTC.

In nucleotides, the CDR3 is TGTGCCAGCAGCTTAGCCCCGGGACTAGTTTACGAGCAGTACTTC. Protein sequence: CASSLAPGLVYEQYF. The V gene is TRBV7-6, the J gene TRBJ2-7; 8 bases agree with TRBD2. Germline trimming cut 0 bases from V and 4 bases from J; bases unmatched to any gene: 5. The germline V gene encodes CDR1 SGHVS and CDR2 FNYEAQ. CDR3 length: 15 amino acids.

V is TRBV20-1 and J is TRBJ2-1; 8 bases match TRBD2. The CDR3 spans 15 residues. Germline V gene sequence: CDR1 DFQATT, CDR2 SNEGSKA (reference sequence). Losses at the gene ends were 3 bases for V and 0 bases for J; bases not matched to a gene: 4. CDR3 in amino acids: CSASISGGSYNEQFF. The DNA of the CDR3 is TGCAGTGCTAGTATCAGCGGGGGCTCCTACAATGAGCAGTTCTTC.

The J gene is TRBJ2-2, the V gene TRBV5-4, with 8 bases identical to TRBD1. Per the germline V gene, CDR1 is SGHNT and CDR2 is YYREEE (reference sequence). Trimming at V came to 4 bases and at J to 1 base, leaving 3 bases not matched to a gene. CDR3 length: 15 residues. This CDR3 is CASSGGQVNTGELFF. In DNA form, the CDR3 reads TGTGCCAGCAGCGGGGGACAGGTGAACACCGGGGAGCTGTTTTTT.

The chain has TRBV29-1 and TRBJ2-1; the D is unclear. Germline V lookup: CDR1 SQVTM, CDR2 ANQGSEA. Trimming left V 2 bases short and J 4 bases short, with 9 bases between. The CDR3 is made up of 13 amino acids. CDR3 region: CSVEPTVYNEQFF. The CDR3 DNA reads TGCAGCGTTGAACCTACAGTATACAATGAGCAGTTCTTC.

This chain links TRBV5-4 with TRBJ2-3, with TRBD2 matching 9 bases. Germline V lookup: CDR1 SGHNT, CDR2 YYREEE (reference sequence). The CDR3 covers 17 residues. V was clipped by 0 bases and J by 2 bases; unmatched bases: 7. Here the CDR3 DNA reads TGTGCCAGCAGCTTGGTTGGGCTAGCGGGGATCACAGATACGCAGTATTTT. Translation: CASSLVGLAGITDTQYF.

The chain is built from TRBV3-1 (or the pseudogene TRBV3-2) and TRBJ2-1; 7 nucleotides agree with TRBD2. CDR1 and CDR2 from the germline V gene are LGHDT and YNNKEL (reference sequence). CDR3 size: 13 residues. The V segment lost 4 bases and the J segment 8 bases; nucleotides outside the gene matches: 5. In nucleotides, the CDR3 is TGTGCCAGCAGCCCACGACTAGCCGATGAGCAGTTCTTC. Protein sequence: CASSPRLADEQFF.

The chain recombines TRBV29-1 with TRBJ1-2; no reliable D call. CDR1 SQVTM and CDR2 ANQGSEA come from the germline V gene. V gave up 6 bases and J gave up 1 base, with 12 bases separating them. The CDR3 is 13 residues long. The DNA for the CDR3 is TGCAGCGTGGGCTCTATTGTTAACTATGGCTACACCTTC. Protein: CSVGSIVNYGYTF.

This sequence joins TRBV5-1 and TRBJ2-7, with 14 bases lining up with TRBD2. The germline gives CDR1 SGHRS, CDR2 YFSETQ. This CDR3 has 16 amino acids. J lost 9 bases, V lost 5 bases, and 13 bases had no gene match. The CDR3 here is CASSQTGTSGSLGQYF. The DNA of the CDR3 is TGCGCCAGCAGTCAGACCGGGACTAGCGGGAGTCTTGGGCAGTACTTC. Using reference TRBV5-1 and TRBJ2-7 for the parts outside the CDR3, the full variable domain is KAGVTQTPRYLIKTRGQQVTLSCSPISGHRSVSWYQQTPGQGLQFLFEYFSETQRNKGNFPGRFSGRQFSNSRSEMNVSTLELGDSALYLCASSQTGTSGSLGQYFGPGTRLTVT.

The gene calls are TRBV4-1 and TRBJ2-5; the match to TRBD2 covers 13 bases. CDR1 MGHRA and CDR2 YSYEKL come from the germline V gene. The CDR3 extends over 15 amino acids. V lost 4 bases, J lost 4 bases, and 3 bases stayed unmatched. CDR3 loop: CASSPGLAGAETQYF. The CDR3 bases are TGCGCCAGCAGCCCAGGACTAGCGGGAGCAGAGACCCAGTACTTC.

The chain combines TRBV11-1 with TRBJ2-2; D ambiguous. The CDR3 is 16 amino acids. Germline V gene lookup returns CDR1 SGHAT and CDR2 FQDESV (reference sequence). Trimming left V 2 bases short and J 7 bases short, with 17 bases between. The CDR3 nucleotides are TGTGCCAGCAGCTTAATTGGGGTTTTCTATGGCGGGGAGCTGTTTTTT. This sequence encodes CASSLIGVFYGGELFF. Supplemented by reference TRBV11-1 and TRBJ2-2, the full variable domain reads EAEVAQSPRYKITEKSQAVAFWCDPISGHATLYWYRQILGQGPELLVQFQDESVVDDSQLPKDRFSAERLKGVDSTLKIQPAELGDSAMYLCASSLIGVFYGGELFFGEGSRLTVL.

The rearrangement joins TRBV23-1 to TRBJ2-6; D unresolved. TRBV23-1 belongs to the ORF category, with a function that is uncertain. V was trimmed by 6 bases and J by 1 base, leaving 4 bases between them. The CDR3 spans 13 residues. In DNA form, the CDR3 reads TGCGCCAGCAGCTCGTCTGGGGCCAACGTCCTGACTTTC. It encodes CASSSSGANVLTF.

The CDR3 DNA is TGTGCCAGCAGCTTGTACCGGGACGGAGACTACGAGCAGTACTTC. Protein: CASSLYRDGDYEQYF. This chain joins TRBV5-6 and TRBJ2-7; TRBD1 or TRBD2 may be the D gene (5 bases each). The V gene's germline CDR1 is SGHDT and CDR2 YYEEEE. V dropped 1 base and J dropped 3 bases, with 14 bases sitting between them. The CDR3 covers 15 residues. Filled out from reference TRBV5-6 and TRBJ2-7, the complete variable domain reads DAGVTQSPTHLIKTRGQQVTLRCSPKSGHDTVSWYQQALGQGPQFIFQYYEEEERQRGNFPDRFSGHQFPNYSSELNVNALLLGDSALYLCASSLYRDGDYEQYFGPGTRLTVT.

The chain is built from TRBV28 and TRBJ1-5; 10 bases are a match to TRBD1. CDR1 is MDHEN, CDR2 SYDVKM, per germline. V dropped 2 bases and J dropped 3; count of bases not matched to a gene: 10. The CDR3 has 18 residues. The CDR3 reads CASSLGSGTGAVNQPQHF. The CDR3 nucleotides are TGTGCCAGCAGTTTAGGGTCCGGGACAGGGGCTGTCAATCAGCCCCAGCATTTT.

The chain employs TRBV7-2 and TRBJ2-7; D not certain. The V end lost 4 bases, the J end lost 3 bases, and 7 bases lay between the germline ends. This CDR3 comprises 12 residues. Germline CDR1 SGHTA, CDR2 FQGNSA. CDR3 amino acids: CASSSTDYEQYF. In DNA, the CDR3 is TGTGCCAGCAGCTCGACCGACTACGAGCAGTACTTC.

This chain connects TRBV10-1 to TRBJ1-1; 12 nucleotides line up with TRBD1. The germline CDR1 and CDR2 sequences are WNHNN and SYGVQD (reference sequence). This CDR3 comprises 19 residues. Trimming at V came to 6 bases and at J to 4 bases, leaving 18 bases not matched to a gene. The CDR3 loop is CASSPGTGGLEFWVTEAFF. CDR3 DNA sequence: TGCGCCAGCAGCCCCGGGACAGGGGGCCTGGAGTTTTGGGTCACTGAAGCTTTCTTT.